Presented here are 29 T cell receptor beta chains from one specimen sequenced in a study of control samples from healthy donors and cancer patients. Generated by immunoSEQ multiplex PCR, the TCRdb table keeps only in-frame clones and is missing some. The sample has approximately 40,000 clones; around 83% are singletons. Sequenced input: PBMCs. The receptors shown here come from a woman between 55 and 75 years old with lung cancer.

Here the CDR3 DNA reads TGTGCCAGCAGCTTAGCCGTGGGGGGCGGGTATGGCTACACCTTC. The encoded protein is CASSLAVGGGYGYTF. This chain links TRBV7-2 with TRBJ1-2; D might be TRBD1 (6 bases). CDR1 and CDR2 from the germline V gene are SGHTA and FQGNSA. CDR3 length: 15 amino acids. V was trimmed by 0 bases and J by 5 bases, leaving 13 bases between them.

CDR3 DNA: TGTGCCAGCAGCTTCTACCGACAGGGCTATAGCAATCAGCCCCAGCATTTT. Translated, it gives CASSFYRQGYSNQPQHF. The chain has TRBV5-6 and TRBJ1-5; 7 bases are a match to TRBD1. The germline V gene encodes CDR1 SGHDT and CDR2 YYEEEE. J was trimmed by 0 bases and V by 2 bases; bases with no gene match: 8. CDR3 size: 17 residues.

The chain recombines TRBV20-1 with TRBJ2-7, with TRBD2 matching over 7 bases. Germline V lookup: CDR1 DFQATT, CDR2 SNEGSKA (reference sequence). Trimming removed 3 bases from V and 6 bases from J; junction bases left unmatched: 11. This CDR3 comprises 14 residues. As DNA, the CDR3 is TGCAGTGCTAGTGGGGGGGGAGACCTCGGCGAGCAGTACTTC. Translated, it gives CSASGGGDLGEQYF.

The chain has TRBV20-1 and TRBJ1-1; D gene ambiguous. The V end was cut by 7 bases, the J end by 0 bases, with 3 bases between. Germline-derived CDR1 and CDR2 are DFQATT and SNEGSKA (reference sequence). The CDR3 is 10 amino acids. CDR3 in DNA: TGCAGTGAAATGAACACTGAAGCTTTCTTT. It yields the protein CSEMNTEAFF.

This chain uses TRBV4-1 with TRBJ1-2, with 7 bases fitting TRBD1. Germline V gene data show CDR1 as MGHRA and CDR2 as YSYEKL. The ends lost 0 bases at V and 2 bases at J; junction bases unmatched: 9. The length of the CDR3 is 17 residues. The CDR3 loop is CASSQDWSTGLNYGYTF. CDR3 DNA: TGCGCCAGCAGCCAAGATTGGTCGACAGGGTTGAACTATGGCTACACCTTC.

CDR3 DNA: TGCGCCAGCAGCCCAGAGATAAATCAGCCCCAGCATTTT. Amino acids: CASSPEINQPQHF. The genes are TRBV4-3 and TRBJ1-5; D is unresolved. The CDR3 spans 13 residues. Trimming cost V 4 bases and J 4 bases, with 8 bases left between them. Germline V lookup: CDR1 LGHNA, CDR2 YSLEER.

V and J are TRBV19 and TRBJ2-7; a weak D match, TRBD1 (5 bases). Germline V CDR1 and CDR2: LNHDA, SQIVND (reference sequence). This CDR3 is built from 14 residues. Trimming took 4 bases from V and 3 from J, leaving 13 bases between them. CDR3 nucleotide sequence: TGTGCCAGTAGTAGACAGTACGCAAACTACGAGCAGTACTTC. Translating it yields CASSRQYANYEQYF.

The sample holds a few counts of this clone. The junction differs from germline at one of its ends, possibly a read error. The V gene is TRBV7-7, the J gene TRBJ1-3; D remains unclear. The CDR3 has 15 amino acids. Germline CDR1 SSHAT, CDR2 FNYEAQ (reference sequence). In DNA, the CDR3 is TGTGCTAGCAGCCCTGGAGGGTTCGGATGGAAACACCATATATTT. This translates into CASSPGGFGWKHHIF.

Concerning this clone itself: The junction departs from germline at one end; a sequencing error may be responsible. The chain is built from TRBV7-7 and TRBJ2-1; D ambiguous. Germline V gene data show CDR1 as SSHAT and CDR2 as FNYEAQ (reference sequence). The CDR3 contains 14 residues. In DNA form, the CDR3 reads TGTGCTAGCAGCCCAGCTAGTATCGACAATGAGCAGTTCTTC. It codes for CASSPASIDNEQFF. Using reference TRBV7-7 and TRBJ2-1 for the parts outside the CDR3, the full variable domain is GAGVSQSPRYKVTKRGQDVTLRCDPISSHATLYWYQQALGQGPEFLTYFNYEAQPDKSGLPSDRFSAERPEGSISTLTIQRTEQRDSAMYRCASSPASIDNEQFFGPGTRLTVL.

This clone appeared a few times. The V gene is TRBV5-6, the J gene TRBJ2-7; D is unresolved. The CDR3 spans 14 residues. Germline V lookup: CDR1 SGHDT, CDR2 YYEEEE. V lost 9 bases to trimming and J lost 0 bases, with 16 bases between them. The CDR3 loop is CATQLRQNSYEQYF. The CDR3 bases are TGTGCCACCCAGCTTAGGCAGAACTCCTACGAGCAGTACTTC.

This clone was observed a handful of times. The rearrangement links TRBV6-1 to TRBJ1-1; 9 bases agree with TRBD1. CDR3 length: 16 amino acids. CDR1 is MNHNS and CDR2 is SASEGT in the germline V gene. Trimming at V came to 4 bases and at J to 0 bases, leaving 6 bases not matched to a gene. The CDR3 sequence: CASSGGQGTLNTEAFF. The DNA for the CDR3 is TGTGCCAGCAGTGGTGGACAGGGGACCTTGAACACTGAAGCTTTCTTT.

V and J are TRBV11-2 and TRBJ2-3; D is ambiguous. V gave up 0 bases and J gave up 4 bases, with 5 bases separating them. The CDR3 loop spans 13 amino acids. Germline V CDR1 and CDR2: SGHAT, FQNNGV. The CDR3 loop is CASSLEGPDTQYF. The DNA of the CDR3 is TGTGCCAGCAGCTTAGAGGGCCCAGATACGCAGTATTTT.

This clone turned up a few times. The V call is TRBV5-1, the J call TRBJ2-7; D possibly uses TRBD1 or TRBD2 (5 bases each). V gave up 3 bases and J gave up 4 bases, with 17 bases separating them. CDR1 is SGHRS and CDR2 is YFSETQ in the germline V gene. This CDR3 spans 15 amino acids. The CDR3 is CASSWADTRGYEQYF. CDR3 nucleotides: TGCGCCAGCAGCTGGGCGGACACTAGGGGATACGAGCAGTACTTC.

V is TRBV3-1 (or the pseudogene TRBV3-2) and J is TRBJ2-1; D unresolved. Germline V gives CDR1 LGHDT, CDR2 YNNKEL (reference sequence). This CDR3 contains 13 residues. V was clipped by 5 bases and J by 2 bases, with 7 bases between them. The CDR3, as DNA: TGTGCCAGCAGCGAGGACGCCTACAATGAGCAGTTCTTC. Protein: CASSEDAYNEQFF.

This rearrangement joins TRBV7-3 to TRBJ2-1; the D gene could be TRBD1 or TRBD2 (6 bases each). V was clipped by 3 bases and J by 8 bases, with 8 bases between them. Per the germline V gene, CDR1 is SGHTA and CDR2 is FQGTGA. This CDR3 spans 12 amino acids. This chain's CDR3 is CASSFGGDEQFF. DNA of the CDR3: TGTGCCAGCAGCTTCGGGGGCGATGAGCAGTTCTTC.

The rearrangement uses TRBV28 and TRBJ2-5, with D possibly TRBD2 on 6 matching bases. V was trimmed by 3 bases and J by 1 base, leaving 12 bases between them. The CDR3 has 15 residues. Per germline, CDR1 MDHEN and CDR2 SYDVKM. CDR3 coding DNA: TGTGCCAGCAGTTTCACGAGGGGAGGCCAAGAGACCCAGTACTTC. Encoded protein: CASSFTRGGQETQYF.

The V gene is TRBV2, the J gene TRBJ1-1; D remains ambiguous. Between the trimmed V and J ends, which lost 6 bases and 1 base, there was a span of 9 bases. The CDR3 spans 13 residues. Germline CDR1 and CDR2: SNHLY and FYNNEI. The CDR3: CASSVERNTEAFF. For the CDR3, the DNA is TGTGCCAGCAGCGTTGAAAGGAACACTGAAGCTTTCTTT.

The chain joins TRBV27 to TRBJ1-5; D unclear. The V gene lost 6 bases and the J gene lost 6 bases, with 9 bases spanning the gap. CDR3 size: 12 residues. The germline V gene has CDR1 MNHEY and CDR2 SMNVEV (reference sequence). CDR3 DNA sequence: TGTGCCAGCAGCGGGTCGGGTCAGCCCCAGCATTTT. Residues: CASSGSGQPQHF.

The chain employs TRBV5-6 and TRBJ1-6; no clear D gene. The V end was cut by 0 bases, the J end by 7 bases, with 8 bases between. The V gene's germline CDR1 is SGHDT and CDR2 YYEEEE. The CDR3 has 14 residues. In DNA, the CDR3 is TGTGCCAGCAGCTTGGGGCAGTACAATTCACCCCTCCACTTT. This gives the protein CASSLGQYNSPLHF.

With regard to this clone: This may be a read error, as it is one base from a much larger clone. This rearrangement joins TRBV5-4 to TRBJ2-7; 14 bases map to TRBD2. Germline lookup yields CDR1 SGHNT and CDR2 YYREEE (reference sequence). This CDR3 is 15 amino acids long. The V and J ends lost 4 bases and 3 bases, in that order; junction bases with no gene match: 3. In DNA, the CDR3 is TGTGCCAGCAGCCCGGGACTAGCGGGAGTCTACGAGCAGTACTTC. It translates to CASSPGLAGVYEQYF.

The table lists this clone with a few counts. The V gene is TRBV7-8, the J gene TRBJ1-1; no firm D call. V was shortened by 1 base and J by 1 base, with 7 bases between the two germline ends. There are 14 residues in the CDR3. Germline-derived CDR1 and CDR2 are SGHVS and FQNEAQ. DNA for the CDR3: TGTGCCAGCAGCTTAGGAAAGCAGAACACTGAAGCTTTCTTT. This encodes CASSLGKQNTEAFF.

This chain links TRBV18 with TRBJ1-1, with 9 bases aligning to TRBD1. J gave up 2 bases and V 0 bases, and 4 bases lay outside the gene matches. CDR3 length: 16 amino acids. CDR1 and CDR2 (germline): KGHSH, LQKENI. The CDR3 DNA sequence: TGTGCCAGCTCACCACCGCTGGGACAGGGAAACACTGAAGCTTTCTTT. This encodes CASSPPLGQGNTEAFF. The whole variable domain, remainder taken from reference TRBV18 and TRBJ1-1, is NAGVMQNPRHLVRRRGQEARLRCSPMKGHSHVYWYRQLPEEGLKFMVYLQKENIIDESGMPKERFSAEFPKEGPSILRIQQVVRGDSAAYFCASSPPLGQGNTEAFFGQGTRLTVV.

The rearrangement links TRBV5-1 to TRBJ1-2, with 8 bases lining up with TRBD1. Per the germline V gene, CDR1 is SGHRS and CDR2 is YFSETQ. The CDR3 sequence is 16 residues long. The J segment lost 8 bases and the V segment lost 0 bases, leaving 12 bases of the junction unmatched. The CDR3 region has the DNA TGCGCCAGCAGCTTGGCCACAATAGGACAGGGTGACGGCTACACCTTC. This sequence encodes CASSLATIGQGDGYTF. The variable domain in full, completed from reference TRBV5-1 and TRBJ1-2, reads KAGVTQTPRYLIKTRGQQVTLSCSPISGHRSVSWYQQTPGQGLQFLFEYFSETQRNKGNFPGRFSGRQFSNSRSEMNVSTLELGDSALYLCASSLATIGQGDGYTFGSGTRLTVV.

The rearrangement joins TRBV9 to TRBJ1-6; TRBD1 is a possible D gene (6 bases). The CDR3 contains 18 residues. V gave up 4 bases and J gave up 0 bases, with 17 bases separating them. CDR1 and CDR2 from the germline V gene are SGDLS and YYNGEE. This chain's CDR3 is CASSSFGQLSSYNSPLHF. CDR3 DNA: TGTGCCAGCAGCTCCTTCGGACAGCTTAGCTCCTATAATTCACCCCTCCACTTT.

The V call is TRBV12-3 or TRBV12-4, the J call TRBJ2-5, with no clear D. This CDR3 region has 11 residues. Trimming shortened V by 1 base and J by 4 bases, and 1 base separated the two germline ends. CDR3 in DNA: TGTGCCAGCAGTTTAGGAGAGACCCAGTACTTC. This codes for CASSLGETQYF.

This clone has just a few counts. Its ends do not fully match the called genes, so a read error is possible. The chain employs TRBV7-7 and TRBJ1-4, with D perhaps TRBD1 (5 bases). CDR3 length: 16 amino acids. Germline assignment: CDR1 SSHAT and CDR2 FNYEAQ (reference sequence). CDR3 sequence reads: CASSLGPPGSGEKLFF. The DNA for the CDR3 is TGTGCTAGCAGCTTAGGCCCCCCAGGGTCAGGTGAAAAACTGTTTTTT.

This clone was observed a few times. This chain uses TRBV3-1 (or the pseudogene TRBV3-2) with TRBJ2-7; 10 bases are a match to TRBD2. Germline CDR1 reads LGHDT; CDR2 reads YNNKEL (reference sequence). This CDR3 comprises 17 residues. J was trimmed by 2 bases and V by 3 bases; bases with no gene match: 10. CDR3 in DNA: TGTGCCAGCAGCCATGGTAGACTAGCGGGCGCGACCTACGAGCAGTACTTC. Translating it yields CASSHGRLAGATYEQYF.

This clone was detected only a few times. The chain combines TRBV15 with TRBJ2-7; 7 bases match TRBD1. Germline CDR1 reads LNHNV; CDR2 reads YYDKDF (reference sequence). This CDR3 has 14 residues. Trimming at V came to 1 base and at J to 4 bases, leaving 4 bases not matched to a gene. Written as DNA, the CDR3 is TGTGCCACCAGCAGAGGAATACAGGGGTACGAGCAGTACTTC. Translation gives CATSRGIQGYEQYF.

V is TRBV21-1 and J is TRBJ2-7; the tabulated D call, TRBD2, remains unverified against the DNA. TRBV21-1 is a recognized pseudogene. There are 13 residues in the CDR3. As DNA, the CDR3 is TGTGCCAGCGCCCAAGGGGGGGATGGCGAGCAGTACTTC. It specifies CASAQGGDGEQYF.